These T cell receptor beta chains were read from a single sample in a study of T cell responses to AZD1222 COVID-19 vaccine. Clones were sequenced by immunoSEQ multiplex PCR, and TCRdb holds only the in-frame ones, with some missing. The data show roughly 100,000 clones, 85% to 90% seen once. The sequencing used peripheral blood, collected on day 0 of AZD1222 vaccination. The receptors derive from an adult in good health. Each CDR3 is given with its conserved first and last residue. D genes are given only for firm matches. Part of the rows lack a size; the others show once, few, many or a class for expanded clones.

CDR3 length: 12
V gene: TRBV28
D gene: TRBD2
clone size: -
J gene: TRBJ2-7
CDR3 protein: CASGGGSYEQYF
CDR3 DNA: TGTGCCAGCGGCGGGGGCTCCTACGAGCAGTACTTC

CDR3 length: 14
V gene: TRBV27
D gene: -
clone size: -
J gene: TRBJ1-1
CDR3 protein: CASTPYPGFTEAFF
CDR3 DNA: TGTGCCAGCACCCCGTATCCGGGCTTCACTGAAGCTTTCTTT

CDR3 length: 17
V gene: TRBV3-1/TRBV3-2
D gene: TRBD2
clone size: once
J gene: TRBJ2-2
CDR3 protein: CASSQDWASGSSGELFF
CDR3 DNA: TGTGCCAGCAGCCAAGATTGGGCTAGCGGGTCCTCCGGGGAGCTGTTTTTT

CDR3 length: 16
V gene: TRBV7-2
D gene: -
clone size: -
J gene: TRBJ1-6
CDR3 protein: CASSLTGQVYNSPLHF
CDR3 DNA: TGTGCCAGCAGCTTAACAGGGCAGGTCTATAATTCACCCCTCCACTTT

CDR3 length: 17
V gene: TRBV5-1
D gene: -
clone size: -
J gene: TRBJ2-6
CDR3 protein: CASSFQSVSSGANVLTF
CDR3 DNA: TGCGCCAGCAGCTTTCAGTCAGTCAGCTCTGGGGCCAACGTCCTGACTTTC

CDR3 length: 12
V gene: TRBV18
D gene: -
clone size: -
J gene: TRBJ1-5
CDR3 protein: CASSGGNQPQHF
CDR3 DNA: TGTGCCAGCTCAGGCGGCAATCAGCCCCAGCATTTT

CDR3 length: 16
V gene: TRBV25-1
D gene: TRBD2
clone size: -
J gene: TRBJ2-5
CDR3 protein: CASRSTSGVGMETQYF
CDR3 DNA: TGTGCCAGCAGGTCGACTAGCGGGGTGGGGATGGAGACCCAGTACTTC

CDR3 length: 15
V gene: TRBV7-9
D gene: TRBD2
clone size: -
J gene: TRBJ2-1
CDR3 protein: CASSLTSDHGNEQFF
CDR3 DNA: TGTGCCAGCAGCTTAACTAGCGATCATGGGAATGAGCAGTTCTTC

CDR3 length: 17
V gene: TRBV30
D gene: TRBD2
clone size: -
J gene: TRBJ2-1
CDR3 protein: CAWSGELAGTIYNEQFF
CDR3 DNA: TGTGCCTGGAGTGGTGAGCTAGCGGGGACCATTTACAATGAGCAGTTCTTC

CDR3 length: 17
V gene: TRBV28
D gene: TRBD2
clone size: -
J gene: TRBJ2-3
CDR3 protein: CASSLGTSGRAVYTQYF
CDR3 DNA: TGTGCCAGCAGCCTAGGGACTAGCGGGAGGGCCGTGTATACGCAGTATTTT

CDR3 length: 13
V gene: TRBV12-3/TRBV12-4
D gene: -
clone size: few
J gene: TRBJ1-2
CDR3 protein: CASSFRWEGGYTF
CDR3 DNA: TGTGCCAGCAGTTTCCGGTGGGAAGGTGGCTACACCTTC

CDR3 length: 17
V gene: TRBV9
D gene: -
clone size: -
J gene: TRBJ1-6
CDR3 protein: CASSVGQRSGGYSPLHF
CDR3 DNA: TGTGCCAGCAGCGTAGGGCAGCGAAGTGGGGGTTATTCACCCCTCCACTTT

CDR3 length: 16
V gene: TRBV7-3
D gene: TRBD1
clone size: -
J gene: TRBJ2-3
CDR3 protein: CASSSNVGGGTDTQYF
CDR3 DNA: TGTGCCAGCAGCTCGAACGTAGGGGGCGGCACAGATACGCAGTATTTT

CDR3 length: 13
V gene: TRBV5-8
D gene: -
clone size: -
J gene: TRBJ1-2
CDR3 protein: CASSLEPSYGYTF
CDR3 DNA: TGTGCCAGCAGCTTGGAACCGTCGTATGGCTACACCTTC

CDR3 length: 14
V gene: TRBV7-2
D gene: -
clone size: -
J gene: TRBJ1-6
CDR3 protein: CASSLAGRASPLHF
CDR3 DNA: TGTGCCAGCAGCTTAGCCGGCAGGGCTTCACCCCTCCACTTT

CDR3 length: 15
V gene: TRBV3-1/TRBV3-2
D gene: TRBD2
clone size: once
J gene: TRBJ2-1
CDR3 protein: CASSRGGSKNNEQFF
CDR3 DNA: TGTGCCAGCAGCCGTGGCGGGAGCAAGAACAATGAGCAGTTCTTC

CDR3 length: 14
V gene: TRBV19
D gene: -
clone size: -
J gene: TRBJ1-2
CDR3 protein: CASSPRARIYGYTF
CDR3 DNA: TGTGCCAGTAGTCCCCGGGCCCGAATCTATGGCTACACCTTC

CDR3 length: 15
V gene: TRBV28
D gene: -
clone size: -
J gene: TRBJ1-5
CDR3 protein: CASSSPWERNQPQHF
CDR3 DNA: TGTGCCAGCAGTTCCCCGTGGGAACGCAATCAGCCCCAGCATTTT

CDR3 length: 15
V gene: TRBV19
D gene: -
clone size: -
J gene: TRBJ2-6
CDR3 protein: CASSSSRSGANVLTF
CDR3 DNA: TGTGCCAGTAGCAGCTCCCGCTCTGGGGCCAACGTCCTGACTTTC

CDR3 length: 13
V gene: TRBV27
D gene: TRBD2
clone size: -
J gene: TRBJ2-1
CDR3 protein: CASSLPGRDEQFF
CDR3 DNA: TGTGCCAGCAGTTTACCAGGGAGGGATGAGCAGTTCTTC

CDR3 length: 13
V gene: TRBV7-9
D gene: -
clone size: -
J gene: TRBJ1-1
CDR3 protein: CASSLEGGTEAFF
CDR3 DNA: TGTGCCAGCAGCTTAGAGGGGGGGACTGAAGCTTTCTTT

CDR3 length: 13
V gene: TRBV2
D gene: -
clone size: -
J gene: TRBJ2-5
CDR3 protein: CASSVGGASTQYF
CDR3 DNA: TGTGCCAGCAGTGTCGGAGGGGCGAGTACCCAGTACTTC

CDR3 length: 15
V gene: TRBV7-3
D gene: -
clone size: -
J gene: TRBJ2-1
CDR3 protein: CASSQGRTRNNEQFF
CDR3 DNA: TGTGCCAGCAGCCAAGGACGGACAAGGAACAATGAGCAGTTCTTC

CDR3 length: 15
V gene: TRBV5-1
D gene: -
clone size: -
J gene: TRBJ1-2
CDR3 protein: CASSAETVSLGGYTF
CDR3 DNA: TGCGCCAGCTCCGCCGAGACAGTTTCCCTAGGAGGCTACACCTTC

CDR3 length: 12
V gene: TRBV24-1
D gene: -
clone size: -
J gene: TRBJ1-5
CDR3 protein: CATSDSNQPQHF
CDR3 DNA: TGTGCCACCAGTGATTCCAATCAGCCCCAGCATTTT

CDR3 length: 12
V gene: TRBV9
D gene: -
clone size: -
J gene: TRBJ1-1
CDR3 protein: CASSVGGTEAFF
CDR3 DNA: TGTGCCAGCAGCGTAGGGGGGACTGAAGCTTTCTTT

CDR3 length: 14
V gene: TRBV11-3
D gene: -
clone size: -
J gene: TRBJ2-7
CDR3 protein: CASSPARTVYEQYF
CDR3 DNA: TGTGCCAGCAGCCCGGCCCGAACAGTCTACGAGCAGTACTTC

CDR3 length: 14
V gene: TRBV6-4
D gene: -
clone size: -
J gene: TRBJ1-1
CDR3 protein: CASTPGAGNTEAFF
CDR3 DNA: TGTGCCAGCACCCCCGGGGCAGGGAACACTGAAGCTTTCTTT

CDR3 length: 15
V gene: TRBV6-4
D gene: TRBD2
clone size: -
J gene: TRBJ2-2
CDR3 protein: CASSGTSGNTGELFF
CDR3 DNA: TGTGCCAGCAGCGGGACTAGCGGTAACACCGGGGAGCTGTTTTTT

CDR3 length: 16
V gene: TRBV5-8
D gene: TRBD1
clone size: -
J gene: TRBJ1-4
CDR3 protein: CASSPLRGTGDEKLFF
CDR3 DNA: TGTGCCAGCAGCCCTCTTCGCGGGACAGGAGATGAAAAACTGTTTTTT

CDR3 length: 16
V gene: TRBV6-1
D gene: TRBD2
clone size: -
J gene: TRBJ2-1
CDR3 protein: CASSEVLAGGGNEQFF
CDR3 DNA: TGTGCCAGCAGTGAGGTTTTAGCGGGAGGTGGAAATGAGCAGTTCTTC

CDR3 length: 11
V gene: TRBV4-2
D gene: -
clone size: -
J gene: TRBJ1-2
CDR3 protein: CASSQFSIYTF
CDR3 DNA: TGTGCCAGCAGCCAATTCAGCATCTACACCTTC

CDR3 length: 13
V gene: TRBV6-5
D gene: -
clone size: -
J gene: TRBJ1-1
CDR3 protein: CASSLALNTEAFF
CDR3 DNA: TGTGCCAGCAGCCTGGCCTTGAACACTGAAGCTTTCTTT

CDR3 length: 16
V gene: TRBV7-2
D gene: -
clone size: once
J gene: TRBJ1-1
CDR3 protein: CASSLDGRGGGTEAFF
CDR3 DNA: TGTGCCAGCAGCTTAGATGGCAGGGGAGGGGGCACTGAAGCTTTCTTT

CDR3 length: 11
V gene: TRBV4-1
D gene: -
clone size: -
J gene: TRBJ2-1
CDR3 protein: CASSHYNEQFF
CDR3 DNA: TGCGCCAGCAGCCACTACAATGAGCAGTTCTTC

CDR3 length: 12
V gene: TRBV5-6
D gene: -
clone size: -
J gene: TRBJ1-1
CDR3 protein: CASSLAPYEAFF
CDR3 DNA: TGTGCCAGCAGCTTGGCCCCTTATGAAGCTTTCTTT

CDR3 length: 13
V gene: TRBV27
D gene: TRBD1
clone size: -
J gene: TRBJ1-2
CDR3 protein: CASRDRESEGYTF
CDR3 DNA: TGTGCCAGCAGGGACAGGGAATCAGAAGGCTACACCTTC

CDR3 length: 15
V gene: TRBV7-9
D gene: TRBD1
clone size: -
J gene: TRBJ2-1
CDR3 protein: CASSLGTGMINEQFF
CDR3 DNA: TGTGCCAGCAGCTTAGGGACAGGTATGATCAATGAGCAGTTCTTC

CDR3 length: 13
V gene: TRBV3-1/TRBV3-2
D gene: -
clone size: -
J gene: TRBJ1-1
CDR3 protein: CASSQGGAAEAFF
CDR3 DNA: TGTGCCAGCAGCCAAGGGGGGGCGGCTGAAGCTTTCTTT

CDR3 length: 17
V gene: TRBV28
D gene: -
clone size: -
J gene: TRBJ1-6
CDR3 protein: CASSLTGRFSYNSPLHF
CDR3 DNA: TGTGCCAGCAGTTTAACAGGGAGATTTTCCTATAATTCACCCCTCCACTTT

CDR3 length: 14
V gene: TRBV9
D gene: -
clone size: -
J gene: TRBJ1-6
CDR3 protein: CASSVGGADSPLHF
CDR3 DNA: TGTGCCAGCAGCGTAGGTGGGGCGGATTCACCCCTCCACTTT

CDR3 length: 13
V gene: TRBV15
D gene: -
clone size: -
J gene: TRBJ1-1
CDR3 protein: CATQKGVNTEAFF
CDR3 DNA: TGTGCCACCCAAAAGGGGGTGAACACTGAAGCTTTCTTT

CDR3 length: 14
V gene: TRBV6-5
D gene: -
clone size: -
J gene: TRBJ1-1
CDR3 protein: CASSYRQGNTEAFF
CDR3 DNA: TGTGCCAGCAGTTACCGGCAGGGGAACACTGAAGCTTTCTTT

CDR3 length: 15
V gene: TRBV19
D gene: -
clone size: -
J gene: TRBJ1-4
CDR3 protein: CASSANPGPSEKLFF
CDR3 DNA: TGTGCCAGTAGTGCTAACCCCGGGCCGTCTGAAAAACTGTTTTTT

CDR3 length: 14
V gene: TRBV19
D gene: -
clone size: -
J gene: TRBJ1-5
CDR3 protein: CASSLGRGQQPQHF
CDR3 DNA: TGTGCCAGTAGTCTAGGACGAGGGCAACAGCCCCAGCATTTT

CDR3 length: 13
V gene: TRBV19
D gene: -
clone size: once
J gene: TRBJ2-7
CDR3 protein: CASSIEQDYEQYF
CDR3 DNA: TGTGCCAGTAGTATAGAACAGGACTACGAGCAGTACTTC

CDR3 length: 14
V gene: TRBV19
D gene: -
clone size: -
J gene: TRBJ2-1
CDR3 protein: CASSISLLYNEQFF
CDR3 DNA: TGTGCCAGTAGTATAAGTCTTCTTTACAATGAGCAGTTCTTC

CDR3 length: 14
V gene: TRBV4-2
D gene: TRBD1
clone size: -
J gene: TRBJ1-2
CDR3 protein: CASSPGTENYGYTF
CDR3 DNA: TGTGCCAGCAGCCCTGGGACAGAAAATTATGGCTACACCTTC

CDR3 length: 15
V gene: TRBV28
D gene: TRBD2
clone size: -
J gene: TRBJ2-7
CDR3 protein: CASSPGGLAGYEQYF
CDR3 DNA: TGTGCCAGCAGCCCGGGAGGACTAGCGGGTTACGAGCAGTACTTC